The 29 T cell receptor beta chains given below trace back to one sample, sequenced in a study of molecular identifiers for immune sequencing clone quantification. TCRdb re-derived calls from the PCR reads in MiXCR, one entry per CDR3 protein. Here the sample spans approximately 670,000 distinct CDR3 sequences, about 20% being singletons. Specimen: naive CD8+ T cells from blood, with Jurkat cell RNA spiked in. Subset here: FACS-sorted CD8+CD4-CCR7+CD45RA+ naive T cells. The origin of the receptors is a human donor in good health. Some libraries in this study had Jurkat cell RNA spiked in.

The CDR3 nucleotides are TGCGCCAGCAGCTTTGGTGCGGGGGGGAATGAGCAGTACTTC. As protein: CASSFGAGGNEQYF. The chain employs TRBV5-1 and TRBJ2-7; 9 bases agree with TRBD2. With V trimmed by 2 bases and J by 7 bases, 7 bases remained unmatched. This CDR3 is built from 14 residues. CDR1 is SGHRS and CDR2 is YFSETQ in the germline V gene.

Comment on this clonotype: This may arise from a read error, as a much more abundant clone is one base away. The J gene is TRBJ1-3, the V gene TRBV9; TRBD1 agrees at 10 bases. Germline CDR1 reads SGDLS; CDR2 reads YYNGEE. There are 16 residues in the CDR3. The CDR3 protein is CASSSRGTGEGNAIYF. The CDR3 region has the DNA TGTGCCAGCAGCTCCCGGGGGACAGGGGAAGGAAACGCCATATATTTT.

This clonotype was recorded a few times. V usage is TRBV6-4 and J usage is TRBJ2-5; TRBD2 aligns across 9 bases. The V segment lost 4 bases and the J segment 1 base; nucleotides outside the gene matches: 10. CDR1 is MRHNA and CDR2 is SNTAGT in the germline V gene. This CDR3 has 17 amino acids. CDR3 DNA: TGTGCCAGCAGTGGATCTAGAGCGGGAGGATCCCAAGAGACCCAGTACTTC. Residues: CASSGSRAGGSQETQYF.

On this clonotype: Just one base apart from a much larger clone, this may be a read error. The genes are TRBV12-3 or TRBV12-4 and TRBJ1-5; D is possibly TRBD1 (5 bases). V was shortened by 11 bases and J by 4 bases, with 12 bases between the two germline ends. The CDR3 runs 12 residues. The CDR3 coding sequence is TGTGCCGGCAACGACAGAAATCAGCCCCAGCATTTT. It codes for CAGNDRNQPQHF.

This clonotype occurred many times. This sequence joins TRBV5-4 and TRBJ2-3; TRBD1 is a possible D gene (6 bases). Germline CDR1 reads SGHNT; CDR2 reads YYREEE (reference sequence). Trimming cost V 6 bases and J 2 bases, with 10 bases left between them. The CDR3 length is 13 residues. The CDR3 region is CASKWGPTDTQYF. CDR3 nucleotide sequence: TGTGCCAGCAAATGGGGGCCCACAGATACGCAGTATTTT.

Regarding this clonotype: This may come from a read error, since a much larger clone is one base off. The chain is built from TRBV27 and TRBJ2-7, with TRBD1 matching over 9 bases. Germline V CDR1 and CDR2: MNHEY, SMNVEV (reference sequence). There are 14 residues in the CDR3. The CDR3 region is CVSSPQGANYEQYF. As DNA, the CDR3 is TGTGTCAGCAGCCCACAGGGGGCAAACTACGAGCAGTACTTC.

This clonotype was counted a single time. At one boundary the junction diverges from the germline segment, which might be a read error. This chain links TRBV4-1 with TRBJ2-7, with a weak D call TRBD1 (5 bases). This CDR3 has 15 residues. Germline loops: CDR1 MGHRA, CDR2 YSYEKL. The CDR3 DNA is TGCGCCAGCAGCCAAGTTTGGGGTGGGGCCTACGAGCGGTACTTC. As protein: CASSQVWGGAYERYF.

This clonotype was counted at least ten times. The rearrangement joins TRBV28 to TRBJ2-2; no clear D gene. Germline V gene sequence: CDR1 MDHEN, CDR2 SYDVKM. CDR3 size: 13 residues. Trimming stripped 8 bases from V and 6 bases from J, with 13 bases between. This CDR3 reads CASLEEMAGELFF. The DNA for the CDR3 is TGTGCCAGCCTCGAGGAAATGGCCGGGGAGCTGTTTTTT.

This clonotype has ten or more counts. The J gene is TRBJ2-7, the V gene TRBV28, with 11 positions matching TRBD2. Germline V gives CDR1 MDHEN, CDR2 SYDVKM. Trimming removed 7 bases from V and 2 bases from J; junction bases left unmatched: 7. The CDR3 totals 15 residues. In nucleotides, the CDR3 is TGTGCCAGCACCTGGGGGACTAGCGGAACCTACGAGCAGTACTTC. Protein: CASTWGTSGTYEQYF.

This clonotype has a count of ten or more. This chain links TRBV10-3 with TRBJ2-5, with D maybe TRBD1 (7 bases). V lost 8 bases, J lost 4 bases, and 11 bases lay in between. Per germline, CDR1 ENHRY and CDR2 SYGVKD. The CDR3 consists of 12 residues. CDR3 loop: CAIGGGAETQYF. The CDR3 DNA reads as TGTGCCATCGGAGGGGGCGCAGAGACCCAGTACTTC.

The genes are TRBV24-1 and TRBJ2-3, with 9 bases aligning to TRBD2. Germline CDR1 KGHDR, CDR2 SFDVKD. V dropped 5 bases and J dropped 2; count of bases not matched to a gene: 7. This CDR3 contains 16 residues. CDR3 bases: TGTGCCACCAGTGCTCCACTAGCGGGCGACACAGATACGCAGTATTTT. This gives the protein CATSAPLAGDTDTQYF.

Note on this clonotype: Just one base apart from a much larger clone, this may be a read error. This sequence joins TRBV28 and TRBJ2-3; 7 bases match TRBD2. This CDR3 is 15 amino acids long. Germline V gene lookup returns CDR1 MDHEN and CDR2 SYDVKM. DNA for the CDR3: TGTACCAGCAGAACAGCCCGGACTAGTCCAGATACGCAGTATTTT. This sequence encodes CTSRTARTSPDTQYF.

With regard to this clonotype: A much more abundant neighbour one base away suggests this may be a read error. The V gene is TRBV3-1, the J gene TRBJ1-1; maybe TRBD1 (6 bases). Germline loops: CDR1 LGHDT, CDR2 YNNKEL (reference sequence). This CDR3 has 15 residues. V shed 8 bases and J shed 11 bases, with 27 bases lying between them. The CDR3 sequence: CASGPRTVRALLAFF. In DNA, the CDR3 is TGTGCCAGCGGCCCCCGGACAGTAAGAGCTTTATTGGCTTTCTTT.

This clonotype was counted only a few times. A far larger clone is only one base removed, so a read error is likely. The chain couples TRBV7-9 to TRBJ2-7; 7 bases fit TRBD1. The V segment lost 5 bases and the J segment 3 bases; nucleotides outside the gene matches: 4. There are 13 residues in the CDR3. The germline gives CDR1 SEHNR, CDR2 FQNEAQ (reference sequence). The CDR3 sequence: CASSRRDSYEQYF. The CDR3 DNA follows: TGTGCCAGCAGCCGCCGGGACAGCTACGAGCAGTACTTC.

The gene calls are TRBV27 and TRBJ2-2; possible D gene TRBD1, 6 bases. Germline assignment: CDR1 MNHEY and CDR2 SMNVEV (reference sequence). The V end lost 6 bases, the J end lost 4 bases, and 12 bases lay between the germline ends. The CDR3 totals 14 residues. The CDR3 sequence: CASSPDSPTGELFF. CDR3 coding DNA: TGTGCCAGCAGCCCGGACAGTCCCACCGGGGAGCTGTTTTTT.

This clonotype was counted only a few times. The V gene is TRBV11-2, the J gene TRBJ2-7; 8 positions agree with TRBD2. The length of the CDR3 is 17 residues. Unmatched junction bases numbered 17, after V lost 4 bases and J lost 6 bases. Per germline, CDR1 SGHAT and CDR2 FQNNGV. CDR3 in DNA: TGTGCCAGCAGCTATTACCCCCAAGCGGGAGTAAGGAGCGAGCAGTACTTC. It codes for CASSYYPQAGVRSEQYF.

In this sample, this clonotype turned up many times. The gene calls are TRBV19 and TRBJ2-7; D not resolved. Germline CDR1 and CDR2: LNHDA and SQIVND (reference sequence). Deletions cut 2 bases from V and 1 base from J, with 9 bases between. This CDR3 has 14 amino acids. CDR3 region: CASSIIPGSYEQYF. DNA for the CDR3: TGTGCCAGTAGTATAATCCCGGGTTCCTACGAGCAGTACTTC. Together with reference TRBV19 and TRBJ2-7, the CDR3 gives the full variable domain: DGGITQSPKYLFRKEGQNVTLSCEQNLNHDAMYWYRQDPGQGLRLIYYSQIVNDFQKGDIAEGYSVSREKKESFPLTVTSAQKNPTAFYLCASSIIPGSYEQYFGPGTRLTVT.

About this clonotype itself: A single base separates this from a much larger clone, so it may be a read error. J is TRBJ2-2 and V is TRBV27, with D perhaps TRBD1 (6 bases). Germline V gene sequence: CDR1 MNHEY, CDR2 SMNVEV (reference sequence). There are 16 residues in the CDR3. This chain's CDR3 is CANSPDGTTDTGELFF. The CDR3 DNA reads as TGTGCCAACAGTCCCGACGGGACAACGGACACCGGGGAGCTGTTTTTT.

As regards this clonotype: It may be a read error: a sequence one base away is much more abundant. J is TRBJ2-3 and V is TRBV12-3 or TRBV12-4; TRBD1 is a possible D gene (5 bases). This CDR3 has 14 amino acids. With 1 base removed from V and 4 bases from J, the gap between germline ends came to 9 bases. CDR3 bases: TGTGCCAGCAGTTTAGGCAGGGTAGCAGATACGCAGTATTTT. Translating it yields CASSLGRVADTQYF.

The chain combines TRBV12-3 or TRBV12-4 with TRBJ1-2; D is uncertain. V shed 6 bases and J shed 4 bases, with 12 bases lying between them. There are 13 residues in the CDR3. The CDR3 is CASSLPAGYGYTF. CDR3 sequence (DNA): TGTGCCAGCAGCTTACCAGCGGGCTATGGCTACACCTTC.

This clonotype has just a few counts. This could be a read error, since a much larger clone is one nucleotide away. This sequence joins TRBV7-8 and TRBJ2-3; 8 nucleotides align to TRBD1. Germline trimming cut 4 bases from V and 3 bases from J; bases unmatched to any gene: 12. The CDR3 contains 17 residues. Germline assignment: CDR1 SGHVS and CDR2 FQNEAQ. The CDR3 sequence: CASSSGPGRGLTDTQYF. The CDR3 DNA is TGTGCCAGCAGCTCCGGCCCCGGCAGGGGGCTTACAGATACGCAGTATTTT.

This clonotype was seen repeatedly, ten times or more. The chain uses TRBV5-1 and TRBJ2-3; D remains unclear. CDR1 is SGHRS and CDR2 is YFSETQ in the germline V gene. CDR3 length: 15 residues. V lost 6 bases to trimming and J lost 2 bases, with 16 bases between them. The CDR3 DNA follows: TGCGCCAGCAAGGTCTCTGATATTTTCACAGATACGCAGTATTTT. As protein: CASKVSDIFTDTQYF.

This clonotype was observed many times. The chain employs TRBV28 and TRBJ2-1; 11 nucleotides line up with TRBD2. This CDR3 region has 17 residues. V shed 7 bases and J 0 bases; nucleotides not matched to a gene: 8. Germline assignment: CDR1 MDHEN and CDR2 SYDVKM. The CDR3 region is CASTGTSGIPSYNEQFF. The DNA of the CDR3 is TGTGCCAGCACGGGGACTAGCGGAATCCCCTCCTACAATGAGCAGTTCTTC.

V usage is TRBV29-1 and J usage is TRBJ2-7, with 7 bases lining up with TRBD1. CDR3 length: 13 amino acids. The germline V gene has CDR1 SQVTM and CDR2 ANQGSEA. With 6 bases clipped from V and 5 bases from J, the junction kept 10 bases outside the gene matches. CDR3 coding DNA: TGCAGCGTCAGGGACAGTTTGGGAAACGAGCAGTACTTC. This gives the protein CSVRDSLGNEQYF.

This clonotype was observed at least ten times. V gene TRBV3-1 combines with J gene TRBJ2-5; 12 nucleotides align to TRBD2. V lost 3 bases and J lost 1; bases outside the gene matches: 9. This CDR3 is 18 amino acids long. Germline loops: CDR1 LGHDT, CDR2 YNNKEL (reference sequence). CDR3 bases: TGTGCCAGCAGCCATGCGACTAGCGGGGGACCTTCCCAAGAGACCCAGTACTTC. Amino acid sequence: CASSHATSGGPSQETQYF.

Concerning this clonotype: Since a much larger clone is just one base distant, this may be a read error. CDR3 amino acids: CAGSHTRRPNDGEQFF. The CDR3 coding sequence is TGTGCCGGCAGCCACACGCGACGCCCCAACGACGGTGAGCAGTTCTTC. V usage is TRBV14 and J usage is TRBJ2-1, with D unresolved. From germline, CDR1 is SGHDN and CDR2 FVKESK. This CDR3 region has 16 residues.

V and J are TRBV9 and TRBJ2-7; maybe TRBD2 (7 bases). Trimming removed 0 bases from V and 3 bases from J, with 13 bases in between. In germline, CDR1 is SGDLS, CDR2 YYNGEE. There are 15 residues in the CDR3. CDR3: CASSVGGEGGYEQYF. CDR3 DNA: TGTGCCAGCAGCGTAGGGGGGGAGGGGGGCTACGAGCAGTACTTC.

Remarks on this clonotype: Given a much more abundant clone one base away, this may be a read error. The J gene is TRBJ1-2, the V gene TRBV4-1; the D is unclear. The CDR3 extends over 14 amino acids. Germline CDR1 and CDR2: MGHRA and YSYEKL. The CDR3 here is CVSSQDKGNYGYTF. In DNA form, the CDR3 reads TGCGTCAGCAGCCAAGATAAGGGTAACTATGGCTACACCTTC.

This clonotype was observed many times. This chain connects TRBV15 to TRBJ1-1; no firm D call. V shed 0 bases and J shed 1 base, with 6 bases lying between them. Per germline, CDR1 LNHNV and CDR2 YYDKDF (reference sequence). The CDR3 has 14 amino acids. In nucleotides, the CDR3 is TGTGCCACCAGCAGAGAATATTCGAACACTGAAGCTTTCTTT. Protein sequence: CATSREYSNTEAFF.